This T cell receptor beta chain originates from a study of cytotoxic CD8 clonotypes in ibrutinib-treated CLL. Looking at the study overall: Of the patients, around 12 were relapsed/refractory, about 15 treatment-naive and roughly 17 IGHV unmutated. After treatment lasting a median 12 months, range 6 to 36, response samples were collected. Notes on the study in general: Clonality at baseline surpassed age-matched healthy donors and tracked circulating CD8+ T-cell counts.

Investigators sought sequencing depths of between 1 in 200,000 and 1 in 1 million T cells. Data came from immunoSEQ multiplex PCR; TCRdb stores just in-frame clones and leaves some out. The sample lists roughly 13,000 clones, roughly 50% occurring once. As regards this clone: Its antigen is still unknown.

Germline V lookup: CDR1 SGHNT, CDR2 YYREEE (reference sequence). The CDR3 sequence is 18 residues long. The J segment lost 7 bases and the V segment lost 2 bases, leaving 10 bases of the junction unmatched. The clonotype comes from a human donor with chronic lymphocytic leukemia. Source: PBMCs, taken at an approximately 25-month disease-progression time point, from a patient treated with ibrutinib. The V call is TRBV5-4, the J call TRBJ2-1; the match to TRBD2 covers 15 bases. CDR3 amino acids: CASSLTGLAGGQRNEQFF. The CDR3 DNA sequence: TGTGCCAGCAGCTTAACCGGACTAGCGGGGGGGCAACGTAATGAGCAGTTCTTC.